This entry is about one TCR beta chain. The antigen is undetermined. This specimen comes from a study of T cell repertoires in cytomegalovirus infection. Looking at the study overall: Recently identified HLA-C-restricted CMV epitopes were among the peptides used. It can be stated that public TCR beta signatures indicated CMV infection as well as a matching HLA type. Study-wide results and caveats: CMV-specific TCR beta clonotypes restricted by HLA-C were the ones dominating the ex vivo response.

TCRdb fed the reads into MiXCR, producing one record per CDR3 protein. This sample has about half a million distinct CDR3 sequences, with 42% found just once. Germline loops: CDR1 SEHNR, CDR2 FQNEAQ (reference sequence). CDR3 size: 14 residues. V lost 8 bases and J 1 base, leaving 14 bases between the germline ends. The clonotype was recovered from a human donor in good health (CMV status not recorded). Some clones in this sample may be carry-over from other donors' samples. The J gene is TRBJ1-1, the V gene TRBV7-9; possibly TRBD1 for D (6 bases). The material sequenced was cultured PBMCs, taken from culture after CMV antigen stimulation. The CDR3 DNA reads TGTGCCAGCCAATCCACAGGGACGAACACTGAAGCTTTCTTT. Protein: CASQSTGTNTEAFF.